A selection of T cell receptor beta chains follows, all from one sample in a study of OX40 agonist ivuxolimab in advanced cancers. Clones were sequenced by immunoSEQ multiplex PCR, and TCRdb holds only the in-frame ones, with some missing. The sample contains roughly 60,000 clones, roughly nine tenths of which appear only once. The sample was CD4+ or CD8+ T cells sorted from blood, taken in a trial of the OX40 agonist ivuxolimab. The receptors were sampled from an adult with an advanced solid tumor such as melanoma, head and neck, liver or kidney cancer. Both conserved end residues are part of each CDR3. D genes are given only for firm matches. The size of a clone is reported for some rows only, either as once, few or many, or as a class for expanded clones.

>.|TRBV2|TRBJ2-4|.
TGTGCCAGCACCACAGAACTAGCCAAAAACATTCAGTACTTC
CASTTELAKNIQYF
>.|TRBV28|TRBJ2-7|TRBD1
TGTGCCAGCCTGGGGGACAGTACCTACGAGCAGTACTTC
CASLGDSTYEQYF
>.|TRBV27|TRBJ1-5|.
TGTGCCAGCAACCTCCATTCAGCCCAGCATTTT
CASNLHSAQHF
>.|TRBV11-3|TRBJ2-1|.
TGTGCCAGCAGCTTGCAAGGCTTGGACAATGAGCAGTTCTTC
CASSLQGLDNEQFF
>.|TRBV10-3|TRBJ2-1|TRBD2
TGTGCCATCAGATCTAGCGGGAGGATGAACAATGAGCAGTTCTTC
CAIRSSGRMNNEQFF
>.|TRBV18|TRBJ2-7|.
TGTGCCAGCTCACCCCTGACAGGATCTCACTACGAGCAGTACTTC
CASSPLTGSHYEQYF
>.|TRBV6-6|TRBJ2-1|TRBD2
TGTGCCAGCAGTTCGCGGCGGGAGGGGAATGAGCAGTTCTTC
CASSSRREGNEQFF
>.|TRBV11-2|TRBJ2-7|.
TGTGCCAGCAGCTTAGACCCGGGGGCCCCCCCCGGTGAGCAGTACTTC
CASSLDPGAPPGEQYF
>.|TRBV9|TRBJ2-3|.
TGTGCCAGCAGCGCCAGGGGAGCGGGGACCACAGATACGCAGTATTTT
CASSARGAGTTDTQYF
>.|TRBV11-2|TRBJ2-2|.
TGTGCCAGCAGCTTAGAGGGCGGGGAGCTGTTTTTT
CASSLEGGELFF
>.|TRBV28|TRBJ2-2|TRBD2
TGTGCCAGCAGTCCTAGCGGAAACCGAGGCGGGGAGCTGTTTTTT
CASSPSGNRGGELFF
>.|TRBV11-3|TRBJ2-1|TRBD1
TGTGCCAGCAGCCCGCAAGGGACAGGGGACAATGAGCAGTTCTTC
CASSPQGTGDNEQFF
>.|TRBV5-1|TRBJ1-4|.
TGCGCCAGTGGCGAGGGTTCTAATGAAAAACTGTTTTTT
CASGEGSNEKLFF
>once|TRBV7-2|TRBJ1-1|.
TGTGCCAGCAGCCCACGACAGAACACTGAAGCTTTCTTT
CASSPRQNTEAFF